Sequencing of this T cell receptor beta chain was carried out in a study of human T cells and chemical hapten exposure. Regarding time point: pre-sensitization, week 0. Indicated treatment: therapeutic diphenylcyclopropenone sensitization with weekly scalp DPC. Per the authors' pipeline: Sample-level TCR yields exhibited a median of approximately 88,000, with a range of about 23,224 to 690,600. TCRdb reprocessed the RACE reads via MiXCR and lists one record per CDR3 protein. Clone size and V and J calls follow TCRdb, not the original study. The table shows about 98,000 distinct CDR3 sequences, with approximately 11% occurring only once. The sequencing used whole blood, collected in connection with sensitization to the hapten diphenylcyclopropenone (DPC). This clonotype originated in a woman aged 60-70 years with alopecia areata. Some clones in this sample may be carry-over from other donors' samples.

The CDR3 coding sequence is TGTGCCAGCAGCTTAACGGGGCAGGGGACCGACGAGCAGTACTTC. It is translated as CASSLTGQGTDEQYF. This chain uses TRBV7-3 with TRBJ2-7, with D perhaps TRBD1 (6 bases). Germline CDR1 reads SGHTA; CDR2 reads FQGTGA. V was shortened by 0 bases and J by 5 bases, with 14 bases between the two germline ends. CDR3 length equals 15 residues.